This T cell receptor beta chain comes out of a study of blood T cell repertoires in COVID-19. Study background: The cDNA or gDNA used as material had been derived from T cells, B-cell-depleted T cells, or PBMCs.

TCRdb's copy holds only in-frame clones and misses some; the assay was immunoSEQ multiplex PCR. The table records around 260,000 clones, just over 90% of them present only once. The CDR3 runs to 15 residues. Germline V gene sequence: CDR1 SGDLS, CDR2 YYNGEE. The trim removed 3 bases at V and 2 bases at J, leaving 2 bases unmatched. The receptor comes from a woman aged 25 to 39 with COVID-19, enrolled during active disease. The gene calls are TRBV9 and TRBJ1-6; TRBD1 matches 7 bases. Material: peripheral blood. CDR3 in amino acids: CASSAGTAYNSPLHF. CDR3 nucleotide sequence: TGTGCCAGCAGCGCCGGGACAGCCTATAATTCACCCCTCCACTTT.